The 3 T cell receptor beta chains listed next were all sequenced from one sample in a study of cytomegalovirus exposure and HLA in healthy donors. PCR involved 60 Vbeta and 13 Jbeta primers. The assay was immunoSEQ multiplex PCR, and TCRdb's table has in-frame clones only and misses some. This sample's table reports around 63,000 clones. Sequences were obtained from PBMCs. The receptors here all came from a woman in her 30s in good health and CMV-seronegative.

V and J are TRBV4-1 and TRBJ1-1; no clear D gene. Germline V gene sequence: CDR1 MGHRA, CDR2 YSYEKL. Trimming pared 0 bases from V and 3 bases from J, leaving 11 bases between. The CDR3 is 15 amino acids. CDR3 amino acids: CASSQERILDTEAFF. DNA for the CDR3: TGCGCCAGCAGCCAAGAGAGAATCCTGGACACTGAAGCTTTCTTT.

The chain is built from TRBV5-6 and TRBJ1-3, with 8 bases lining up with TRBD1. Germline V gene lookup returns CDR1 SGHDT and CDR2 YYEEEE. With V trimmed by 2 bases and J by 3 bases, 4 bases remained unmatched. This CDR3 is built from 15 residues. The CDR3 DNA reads TGTGCCAGCAGCTTCCGACAGGGGATTGGAAACACCATATATTTT. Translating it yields CASSFRQGIGNTIYF.

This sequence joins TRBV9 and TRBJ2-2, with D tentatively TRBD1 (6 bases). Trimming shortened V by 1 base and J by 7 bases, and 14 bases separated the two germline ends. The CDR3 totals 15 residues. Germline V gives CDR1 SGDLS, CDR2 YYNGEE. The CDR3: CASSVLRGFDGELFF. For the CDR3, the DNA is TGTGCCAGCAGCGTACTCAGGGGATTTGACGGGGAGCTGTTTTTT.